Listed below are T cell receptor beta chains from one sample, sequenced in a study of shared clonotypes between healthy human individuals. The assay was immunoSEQ multiplex PCR, and TCRdb's table has in-frame clones only and misses some. The table records more than 550,000 clones, over 60% of them present only once. The sequencing input was memory CD4+ T cells sorted from blood. The receptors shown here come from a woman in her 30s in good health. Both conserved end residues are part of each CDR3. A D gene is named only where the DNA matches it firmly. Rows may omit the clone size; those that give it use once, few, many or a size class.

clone size: -
D gene: -
V gene: TRBV5-6
J gene: TRBJ1-2
CDR3 DNA: TGTGCCAGCAGCTTGACAGTAGGAGGCTACACCTTC
CDR3 protein: CASSLTVGGYTF

clone size: -
D gene: TRBD1
V gene: TRBV27
J gene: TRBJ1-2
CDR3 DNA: TGTGCCAGCAAGCTCCATAGCGACAGGGGCGGGGGCTACACCTTC
CDR3 protein: CASKLHSDRGGGYTF

clone size: -
D gene: -
V gene: TRBV11-3
J gene: TRBJ1-2
CDR3 DNA: TGTGCCAGCAGCTTACTTCCACAGGGTGGGGATGGCTACACCTTC
CDR3 protein: CASSLLPQGGDGYTF

clone size: few
D gene: -
V gene: TRBV29-1
J gene: TRBJ1-2
CDR3 DNA: TGCAGCGTCCTCTCAGCGGACCAGACTTATGGCTACACCTTC
CDR3 protein: CSVLSADQTYGYTF

clone size: few
D gene: TRBD2
V gene: TRBV19
J gene: TRBJ2-2
CDR3 DNA: TGTGCCACCATTCGGGCGGGAGGGACGAACACCGGGGAGCTGTTTTTT
CDR3 protein: CATIRAGGTNTGELFF

clone size: -
D gene: -
V gene: TRBV30
J gene: TRBJ1-6
CDR3 DNA: TGTGCCTGGGCCAGCAATTCACCCCTCCACTTT
CDR3 protein: CAWASNSPLHF

clone size: -
D gene: -
V gene: TRBV19
J gene: TRBJ1-5
CDR3 DNA: TGTGCCACCGGAGGGGTGACGGTTCGGCCCCAGCATTTT
CDR3 protein: CATGGVTVRPQHF

clone size: many
D gene: -
V gene: TRBV28
J gene: TRBJ1-1
CDR3 DNA: TGTGCCAGCAGCCCTCGACTTACACCGAACACTGAAGCTTTCTTT
CDR3 protein: CASSPRLTPNTEAFF

clone size: -
D gene: -
V gene: TRBV2
J gene: TRBJ1-5
CDR3 DNA: TGTGCCAGCACGGAGGGGCTGGGAATCAATCAGCCCCAGCATTTT
CDR3 protein: CASTEGLGINQPQHF

clone size: -
D gene: TRBD1
V gene: TRBV25-1
J gene: TRBJ2-2
CDR3 DNA: TGTGCCAGCAGTCGGCGGCAGGGGGACACCGGGGAGCTGTTTTTT
CDR3 protein: CASSRRQGDTGELFF

clone size: -
D gene: -
V gene: TRBV18
J gene: TRBJ2-5
CDR3 DNA: TGTGCCAGCTCACCAACTCGTAGAACTTCCTTAGAGACCCAGTACTTC
CDR3 protein: CASSPTRRTSLETQYF